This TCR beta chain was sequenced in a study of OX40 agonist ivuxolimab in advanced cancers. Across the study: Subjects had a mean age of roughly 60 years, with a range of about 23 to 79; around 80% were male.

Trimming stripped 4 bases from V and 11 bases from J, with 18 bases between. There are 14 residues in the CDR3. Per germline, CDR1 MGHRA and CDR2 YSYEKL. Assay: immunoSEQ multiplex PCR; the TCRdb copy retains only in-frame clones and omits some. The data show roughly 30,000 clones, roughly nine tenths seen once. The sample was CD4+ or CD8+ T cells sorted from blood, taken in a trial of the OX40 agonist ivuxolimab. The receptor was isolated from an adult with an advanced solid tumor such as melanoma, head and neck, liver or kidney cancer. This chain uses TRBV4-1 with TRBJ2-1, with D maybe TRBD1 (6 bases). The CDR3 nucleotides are TGCGCCAGCAGCCTGGACAGCCCCCGGGTGAAGCAGTTCTTC. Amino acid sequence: CASSLDSPRVKQFF.